Below, 24 T cell receptor beta chains from the same sample are listed, as sequenced in a study of T cell changes during pregnancy in multiple sclerosis. Some clones are missing from TCRdb's copy, which holds only in-frame ones; the method was immunoSEQ multiplex PCR. The sample holds around 110,000 clones, around nine tenths seen once. Sequenced here: peripheral blood, sampled in the third trimester of pregnancy. The receptors shown here come from a female donor with multiple sclerosis, enrolled in a pregnancy study.

This sequence joins TRBV27 and TRBJ2-7; the match to TRBD1 covers 10 bases. CDR3 length: 14 amino acids. Germline loops: CDR1 MNHEY, CDR2 SMNVEV (reference sequence). Trimming took 5 bases from V and 3 from J; bases not matched to a gene: 4. The CDR3 is CASSRDRGLYEQYF. In DNA, the CDR3 is TGTGCCAGCAGTCGAGACAGGGGGCTCTACGAGCAGTACTTC.

The V gene is TRBV9, the J gene TRBJ2-7, with 11 bases aligning to TRBD1. V lost 0 bases, J lost 3 bases, and 5 bases stayed unmatched. Germline CDR1 reads SGDLS; CDR2 reads YYNGEE. The CDR3 totals 16 residues. The CDR3 DNA sequence: TGTGCCAGCAGCGTAGATGGACAGGGGGCCAGCTACGAGCAGTACTTC. Protein sequence: CASSVDGQGASYEQYF. Supplemented by reference TRBV9 and TRBJ2-7, the full variable domain reads DSGVTQTPKHLITATGQRVTLRCSPRSGDLSVYWYQQSLDQGLQFLIQYYNGEERAKGNILERFSAQQFPDLHSELNLSSLELGDSALYFCASSVDGQGASYEQYFGPGTRLTVT.

The rearrangement uses TRBV19 and TRBJ2-7, with TRBD2 matching over 9 bases. The germline gives CDR1 LNHDA, CDR2 SQIVND (reference sequence). Germline trimming cut 4 bases from V and 0 bases from J; bases unmatched to any gene: 1. This CDR3 has 14 amino acids. CDR3 region: CASSSGRDSYEQYF. The CDR3 region has the DNA TGTGCCAGTAGTAGCGGGAGGGACTCCTACGAGCAGTACTTC.

This chain connects TRBV19 to TRBJ1-5, with D unresolved. The CDR3 covers 15 residues. Per the germline V gene, CDR1 is LNHDA and CDR2 is SQIVND (reference sequence). Trimming took off 3 bases at V and 4 bases at J, with 13 bases between the two ends. CDR3 sequence (DNA): TGTGCCAGTAGTATTTCGAGATCAGGAAATCAGCCCCAGCATTTT. It is translated as CASSISRSGNQPQHF.

The chain recombines TRBV10-3 with TRBJ1-2, with a weak D call TRBD1 (6 bases). V was trimmed by 4 bases and J by 8 bases, leaving 20 bases between them. The length of the CDR3 is 15 residues. Germline CDR1 ENHRY, CDR2 SYGVKD. This chain's CDR3 is CAISAEQGEVSGYTF. CDR3 DNA: TGTGCCATCAGTGCCGAACAGGGAGAGGTGTCGGGCTACACCTTC.

The chain carries TRBV7-2 and TRBJ2-3, with 7 bases fitting TRBD2. The germline V gene has CDR1 SGHTA and CDR2 FQGNSA. V gave up 1 base and J gave up 0 bases; unmatched junction bases: 4. This CDR3 has 16 residues. This chain's CDR3 is CASSLVPAGSTDTQYF. The CDR3 DNA follows: TGTGCCAGCAGCTTAGTCCCAGCGGGGAGCACAGATACGCAGTATTTT.

The chain couples TRBV10-1 to TRBJ2-2, with TRBD1 as a possible D gene (6 bases). Germline loops: CDR1 WNHNN, CDR2 SYGVQD (reference sequence). The ends were cut back, 9 bases at V and 5 bases at J, with 19 bases in the middle. The length of the CDR3 is 15 residues. CDR3 sequence: CASSRATGWTGELFF. The CDR3 coding sequence is TGCGCCAGTTCTCGGGCGACAGGTTGGACCGGGGAGCTGTTTTTT.

The genes are TRBV29-1 and TRBJ2-7, with 11 bases matching TRBD2. The V segment lost 0 bases and the J segment 1 base; nucleotides outside the gene matches: 14. Germline CDR1 is SQVTM and CDR2 is ANQGSEA. The CDR3 totals 19 residues. The CDR3 DNA sequence: TGCAGCGTTGAAGATCAAGTAGTGACTAGCGGGACGATTTCCTACGAGCAGTACTTC. Protein sequence: CSVEDQVVTSGTISYEQYF.

This chain uses TRBV6-1 with TRBJ2-4; a weak D match, TRBD1 (7 bases). Trimming shortened V by 7 bases and J by 8 bases, and 18 bases separated the two germline ends. The CDR3 sequence is 14 residues long. In germline, CDR1 is MNHNS, CDR2 SASEGT. CDR3 in DNA: TGTGCCAGCATCAGAAGACAGGGAGGAGACATTCAGTACTTC. Its translation is CASIRRQGGDIQYF.

This chain links TRBV2 with TRBJ1-5, with D possibly TRBD1 on 5 matching bases. Germline assignment: CDR1 SNHLY and CDR2 FYNNEI. Deletions cut 8 bases from V and 10 bases from J, with 18 bases between. The CDR3 length is 13 residues. Here the CDR3 DNA reads TGTGCCAGCCGGACAAGTGTTATACTACCCCAGCATTTT. Translating it yields CASRTSVILPQHF.

In this sample, this clone turned up a few times. The chain combines TRBV19 with TRBJ1-2; D is perhaps TRBD1 (6 bases). This CDR3 is built from 15 residues. V gave up 7 bases and J gave up 4 bases, with 19 bases separating them. The germline V gene encodes CDR1 LNHDA and CDR2 SQIVND (reference sequence). The CDR3 region has the DNA TGTGCCAGTACCAGGGGAAGCGGTCTTGCCTATGGCTACACCTTC. Translation: CASTRGSGLAYGYTF.

This clone was recorded only once. The chain is built from TRBV19 and TRBJ1-1; unclear D gene. The germline V and J ends were trimmed by 4 bases and 5 bases, with 11 bases remaining between them. This CDR3 is 13 amino acids long. Germline CDR1 reads LNHDA; CDR2 reads SQIVND (reference sequence). The CDR3 DNA sequence: TGTGCCAGTAGTACAGGCCCATTTACTGAAGCTTTCTTT. Its protein product is CASSTGPFTEAFF.

The gene calls are TRBV19 and TRBJ2-5, with 7 bases aligning to TRBD2. Germline CDR1 reads LNHDA; CDR2 reads SQIVND (reference sequence). The CDR3 length is 13 residues. With V trimmed by 5 bases and J by 2 bases, 2 bases remained unmatched. The CDR3 DNA follows: TGTGCCAGTAGTGGGGGACTACAAGAGACCCAGTACTTC. Its protein product is CASSGGLQETQYF.

The rearrangement uses TRBV6-1 and TRBJ2-1, with D possibly matching TRBD1 (5 bases). The CDR3 runs 16 residues. The V end was cut by 3 bases, the J end by 5 bases, with 17 bases between. Germline V gene sequence: CDR1 MNHNS, CDR2 SASEGT. CDR3 protein: CASSENPPGANNEQFF. Here the CDR3 DNA reads TGTGCCAGCAGTGAGAACCCCCCTGGGGCTAACAATGAGCAGTTCTTC.

This chain joins TRBV7-6 and TRBJ2-1; 7 bases match TRBD2. The V segment lost 1 base and the J segment 0 bases; nucleotides outside the gene matches: 9. From germline, CDR1 is SGHVS and CDR2 FNYEAQ. The CDR3 runs 18 residues. The CDR3 coding sequence is TGTGCCAGCAGCTTAGACTATCCAGCGGGGCACTCCTACAATGAGCAGTTCTTC. Protein: CASSLDYPAGHSYNEQFF. The complete variable domain, with remaining parts taken from reference TRBV7-6 and TRBJ2-1, reads GAGVSQSPRYKVTKRGQDVALRCDPISGHVSLYWYRQALGQGPEFLTYFNYEAQQDKSGLPNDRFSAERPEGSISTLTIQRTEQRDSAMYRCASSLDYPAGHSYNEQFFGPGTRLTVL.

The chain employs TRBV6-6 and TRBJ1-2, with TRBD1 matching 7 bases. With 2 bases clipped from V and 4 bases from J, the junction kept 4 bases outside the gene matches. Per germline, CDR1 MNHNY and CDR2 SVGAGI (reference sequence). This CDR3 comprises 14 residues. The CDR3 spells CASSYEGATYGYTF. The CDR3 DNA follows: TGTGCCAGCAGTTACGAGGGGGCGACCTATGGCTACACCTTC.

V and J are TRBV27 and TRBJ2-1; 7 bases agree with TRBD2. This CDR3 spans 13 amino acids. From germline, CDR1 is MNHEY and CDR2 SMNVEV (reference sequence). The CDR3 loop is CVARGTPYNEQFF. CDR3 nucleotides: TGTGTTGCGCGGGGGACGCCCTACAATGAGCAGTTCTTC.

This clone showed up just once. The rearrangement links TRBV27 to TRBJ2-7, with D possibly TRBD2 on 6 matching bases. The CDR3 sequence is 13 residues long. The germline CDR1 and CDR2 sequences are MNHEY and SMNVEV (reference sequence). V was pared by 5 bases and J by 7 bases, with 15 bases between. The CDR3 here is CASSDAPGGEQYF. In DNA, the CDR3 is TGTGCCAGCAGTGACGCCCCAGGAGGGGAGCAGTACTTC.

The rearrangement joins TRBV13 to TRBJ1-1; 8 bases line up with TRBD1. Trimming removed 0 bases from V and 7 bases from J; junction bases left unmatched: 10. CDR3 length: 16 residues. Germline-derived CDR1 and CDR2 are PRHDT and FYEKMQ (reference sequence). The CDR3 sequence is CASSLGTGAVVGEAFF. The CDR3 DNA sequence: TGTGCCAGCAGCTTAGGGACAGGGGCTGTGGTGGGTGAAGCTTTCTTT.

This chain uses TRBV5-6 with TRBJ1-1, with TRBD1 matching over 7 bases. The CDR3 covers 15 residues. The ends lost 5 bases at V and 0 bases at J; junction bases unmatched: 7. The germline V gene encodes CDR1 SGHDT and CDR2 YYEEEE. CDR3 sequence reads: CASRFSDRLNTEAFF. The DNA for the CDR3 is TGTGCCAGCAGGTTTTCGGACAGGCTGAACACTGAAGCTTTCTTT.

This chain's CDR3 is CASSQERRGSPGTEAFF. CDR3 nucleotide sequence: TGCGCCAGCAGCCAAGAACGGCGCGGTAGTCCGGGGACTGAAGCTTTCTTT. The chain combines TRBV4-1 with TRBJ1-1; D call uncertain. V dropped 0 bases and J dropped 5 bases, with 19 bases sitting between them. The CDR3 extends over 17 amino acids. The germline V gene has CDR1 MGHRA and CDR2 YSYEKL.

This chain connects TRBV5-1 to TRBJ2-1; 8 bases match TRBD2. Germline V gene data show CDR1 as SGHRS and CDR2 as YFSETQ. The CDR3 length is 15 residues. Trimming took 0 bases from V and 6 from J; bases not matched to a gene: 5. CDR3 loop: CASSLVQRGTNEQFF. DNA for the CDR3: TGCGCCAGCAGCTTGGTCCAGCGGGGGACCAATGAGCAGTTCTTC.

This chain connects TRBV25-1 to TRBJ2-7, with a tentative D call TRBD2 (6 bases). Per the germline V gene, CDR1 is MGHDK and CDR2 is SYGVNS. The germline V and J ends were trimmed by 2 bases and 2 bases, with 10 bases remaining between them. The CDR3 is 14 residues long. The CDR3 DNA follows: TGTGCCAGCAGTGAAATGGGGGGACCCTACGAGCAGTACTTC. Protein: CASSEMGGPYEQYF.

This chain joins TRBV28 and TRBJ1-2; 10 positions agree with TRBD1. The CDR3 totals 16 residues. The junction had 12 bases not matched to a gene; V was cut back by 7 bases and J by 4 bases. From germline, CDR1 is MDHEN and CDR2 SYDVKM. The CDR3 DNA reads as TGTGCCAGCACCGTAAGCCCGGGACAGGGGCGCTATGGCTACACCTTC. Translated, it gives CASTVSPGQGRYGYTF.